The 25 T cell receptor beta chains in this list originate from one sample, sequenced in a study of CXCR3-negative and CXCR3-positive naive CD8 T cells. Antigen specificity for these receptors is unknown. With UMI labels, 5' RACE was used to prepare the TRB cDNA libraries. TCRdb reworked the 5' RACE reads into one entry per CDR3 protein, no DNA. The repertoire table contains some 140,000 distinct CDR3 sequences. Whole-study results and caveats: The study found more hydrophobic TRB CDR3s in CXCR3-positive naive cells than in CXCR3-negative naive cells.

What was sequenced was naive CXCR3+ CD8+ T cells from blood. Subset reported: CD45RO-CCR7+CD27+CD95- naive CD8+ T cells expressing CXCR3 (TNR3+). The source is a human donor in good health. Some clones in this sample may be carry-over from other donors' samples.

The V gene is TRBV7-8, the J gene TRBJ1-6; TCRdb picks TRBD1, but there is no DNA to check that call. The CDR3 has 17 residues. Germline lookup yields CDR1 SGHVS and CDR2 FQNEAQ. CDR3 protein: CASSQSGTGGYNSPLHF. Full variable domain (outside the CDR3, taken from reference TRBV7-8 and TRBJ1-6): GAGVSQSPRYKVAKRGQDVALRCDPISGHVSLFWYQQALGQGPEFLTYFQNEAQLDKSGLPSDRFFAERPEGSVSTLKIQRTQQEDSAVYLCASSQSGTGGYNSPLHFGNGTRLTVT.

The V and J genes are TRBV7-3 and TRBJ2-1; TCRdb picks TRBD2, but there is no DNA to check that call. Germline CDR1 reads SGHTA; CDR2 reads FQGTGA. The CDR3 loop spans 15 amino acids. CDR3 protein: CASSLIGGKYNEQFF.

The chain recombines TRBV20-1 with TRBJ1-1. There are 15 residues in the CDR3. CDR1 and CDR2 from the germline V gene are DFQATT and SNEGSKA (reference sequence). The CDR3 loop reads CSAPLDRSKGTEAFF.

The chain uses TRBV27 and TRBJ2-7. The CDR3 runs 13 residues. CDR1 is MNHEY, CDR2 SMNVEV, per germline (reference sequence). CDR3 sequence reads: CASSLTSSYEQYF.

The chain has TRBV5-1 and TRBJ2-1; the D call of TRBD2 rests on TCRdb alone, since no DNA is present to check it. The CDR3 contains 14 residues. Germline V gene sequence: CDR1 SGHRS, CDR2 YFSETQ. CDR3: CASSTSGLYNEQFF.

The rearrangement uses TRBV19 and TRBJ1-1. This CDR3 has 12 residues. Per germline, CDR1 LNHDA and CDR2 SQIVND (reference sequence). CDR3 region: CASSIRGTEAFF.

The chain couples TRBV29-1 to TRBJ1-2; TCRdb reports TRBD1, a call that lacks DNA to check it against. There are 13 residues in the CDR3. Germline V gives CDR1 SQVTM, CDR2 ANQGSEA. The CDR3 spells CSVPLPHSEGYTF. The full variable domain, in which reference TRBV29-1 and TRBJ1-2 provide the parts outside the CDR3, is SAVISQKPSRDICQRGTSLTIQCQVDSQVTMMFWYRQQPGQSLTLIATANQGSEATYESGFVIDKFPISRPNLTFSTLTVSNMSPEDSSIYLCSVPLPHSEGYTFGSGTRLTVV.

The chain links TRBV7-2 to TRBJ2-2. Germline CDR1 and CDR2: SGHTA and FQGNSA. The CDR3 contains 14 residues. The CDR3 loop is CASSPYSNTGELFF.

The rearrangement uses TRBV14 and TRBJ2-7; checking the TCRdb D call of TRBD1 is not possible without DNA. CDR1 is SGHDN and CDR2 is FVKESK in the germline V gene. This CDR3 is 13 amino acids long. CDR3 loop: CASSQGGVYEQYF. Filled out from reference TRBV14 and TRBJ2-7, the complete variable domain reads EAGVTQFPSHSVIEKGQTVTLRCDPISGHDNLYWYRRVMGKEIKFLLHFVKESKQDESGMPNNRFLAERTGGTYSTLKVQPAELEDSGVYFCASSQGGVYEQYFGPGTRLTVT.

The chain employs TRBV9 and TRBJ2-3; TCRdb indicates TRBD2, and absent DNA this call remains unverified. The germline CDR1 and CDR2 sequences are SGDLS and YYNGEE. CDR3 length equals 16 residues. The CDR3 reads CASSPQGGRAADTQYF.

The genes are TRBV4-1 and TRBJ2-1; the TCRdb call, TRBD2, lacks DNA for checking. The CDR3 spans 16 residues. Germline CDR1 is MGHRA and CDR2 is YSYEKL. CDR3 residues: CASSPRGLAVNNEQFF.

The V call is TRBV5-4, the J call TRBJ2-7; TCRdb gives TRBD1 as the D gene, but with no DNA this cannot be confirmed. Germline CDR1 and CDR2: SGHNT and YYREEE (reference sequence). This CDR3 has 13 residues. The CDR3 region is CASSLGGTSEQYF.

The J gene is TRBJ2-1, the V gene TRBV19; TCRdb's assignment of TRBD2 cannot be checked, as there is no DNA. The CDR3 runs 16 residues. The V gene's germline CDR1 is LNHDA and CDR2 SQIVND (reference sequence). The CDR3 protein is CASSIWTSGTGNEQFF. The full variable domain, rest sourced from reference TRBV19 and TRBJ2-1, is DGGITQSPKYLFRKEGQNVTLSCEQNLNHDAMYWYRQDPGQGLRLIYYSQIVNDFQKGDIAEGYSVSREKKESFPLTVTSAQKNPTAFYLCASSIWTSGTGNEQFFGPGTRLTVL.

V and J are TRBV29-1 and TRBJ1-1; no DNA is available, so the TRBD1 call from TCRdb remains unchecked. Per the germline V gene, CDR1 is SQVTM and CDR2 is ANQGSEA. The CDR3 runs 13 residues. CDR3 sequence: CSVAGGYGTEAFF.

This rearrangement joins TRBV28 to TRBJ2-6; the D call from TCRdb, TRBD1, cannot be confirmed without DNA. The CDR3 is 16 amino acids. In germline, CDR1 is MDHEN, CDR2 SYDVKM. The chain's CDR3 is CASSSPRGSGANVLTF.

The V gene is TRBV21-1, the J gene TRBJ2-1; TCRdb picks TRBD2, but there is no DNA to check that call. TRBV21-1 is a pseudogene. This CDR3 region has 18 residues. The CDR3 is CASSPRWGLAASYNEQFF.

The rearrangement links TRBV12-3 or TRBV12-4 to TRBJ2-1; TCRdb lists TRBD1, though no DNA is available to test this call. The CDR3 sequence is 16 residues long. The CDR3 reads CASSIPGQTIVNEQFF.

V usage is TRBV27 and J usage is TRBJ1-2. This CDR3 is built from 14 residues. Germline CDR1 MNHEY, CDR2 SMNVEV (reference sequence). The CDR3 is CASSLSGGTPGYTF.

The CDR3 region is CASSLDNNEQFF. This chain links TRBV7-3 with TRBJ2-1; TCRdb's assignment of TRBD1 cannot be checked, as there is no DNA. The CDR3 contains 12 residues. Germline-derived CDR1 and CDR2 are SGHTA and FQGTGA.

The chain couples TRBV19 to TRBJ2-1; TCRdb designates TRBD1, a call that cannot be tested without DNA. Per the germline V gene, CDR1 is LNHDA and CDR2 is SQIVND (reference sequence). The CDR3 extends over 16 amino acids. The CDR3 protein is CASSQPRGAPGNEQFF.

This chain connects TRBV2 to TRBJ2-7; TCRdb designates TRBD2, a call that cannot be tested without DNA. CDR3 length equals 12 residues. Germline V gene lookup returns CDR1 SNHLY and CDR2 FYNNEI. CDR3 sequence: CASSDLVYEQYF.

J is TRBJ1-2 and V is TRBV9. Per the germline V gene, CDR1 is SGDLS and CDR2 is YYNGEE. The CDR3 contains 14 residues. This CDR3 reads CASSDSDGLYGYTF.

CDR3 amino acids: CASSARGRVPYEQYF. The chain links TRBV23-1 to TRBJ2-7; the TRBD1 assignment by TCRdb is unverifiable without DNA. TRBV23-1 is annotated as an ORF whose role is uncertain. CDR3 length: 15 amino acids.

This chain joins TRBV28 and TRBJ1-2; without DNA, the TCRdb call of TRBD1 cannot be checked. Germline V gives CDR1 MDHEN, CDR2 SYDVKM. The CDR3 extends over 15 amino acids. This chain's CDR3 is CASSLLLGTPYGYTF.

The chain uses TRBV29-1 and TRBJ1-1; there is no DNA to check the TCRdb D call of TRBD1. Germline V gene lookup returns CDR1 SQVTM and CDR2 ANQGSEA. This CDR3 region has 13 residues. The CDR3 loop is CSASDREHTEAFF.